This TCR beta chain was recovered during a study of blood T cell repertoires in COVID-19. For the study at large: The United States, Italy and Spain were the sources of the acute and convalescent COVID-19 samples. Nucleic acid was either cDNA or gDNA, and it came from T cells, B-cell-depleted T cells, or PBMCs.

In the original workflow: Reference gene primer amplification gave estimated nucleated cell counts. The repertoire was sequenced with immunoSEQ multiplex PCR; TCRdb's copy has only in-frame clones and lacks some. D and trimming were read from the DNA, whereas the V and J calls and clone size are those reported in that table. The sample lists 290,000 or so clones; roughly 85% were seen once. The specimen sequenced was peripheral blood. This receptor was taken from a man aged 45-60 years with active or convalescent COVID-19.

For the CDR3, the DNA is TGTGCCAGTAGTATGTGGGCAGGGGGTCCTAATCCTGAAAAACTGTTTTTT. Translating gives CASSMWAGGPNPEKLFF. V and J are TRBV19 and TRBJ1-4; 7 bases line up with TRBD1. Germline CDR1 is LNHDA and CDR2 is SQIVND (reference sequence). Trimming took 3 bases from V and 7 from J; bases not matched to a gene: 14. The CDR3 contains 17 residues. The entire variable domain, with the rest obtained from reference TRBV19 and TRBJ1-4, is as follows: DGGITQSPKYLFRKEGQNVTLSCEQNLNHDAMYWYRQDPGQGLRLIYYSQIVNDFQKGDIAEGYSVSREKKESFPLTVTSAQKNPTAFYLCASSMWAGGPNPEKLFFGSGTQLSVL.